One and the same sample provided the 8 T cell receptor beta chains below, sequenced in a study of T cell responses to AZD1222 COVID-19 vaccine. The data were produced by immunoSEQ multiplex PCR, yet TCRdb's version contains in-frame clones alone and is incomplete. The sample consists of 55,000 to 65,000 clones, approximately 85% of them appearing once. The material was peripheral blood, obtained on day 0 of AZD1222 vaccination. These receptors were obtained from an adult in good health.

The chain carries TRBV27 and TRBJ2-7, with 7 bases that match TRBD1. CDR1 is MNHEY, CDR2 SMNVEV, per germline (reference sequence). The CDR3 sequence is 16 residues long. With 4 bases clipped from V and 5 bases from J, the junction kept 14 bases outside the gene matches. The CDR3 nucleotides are TGTGCCAGCAGTTCCCGTAGACCGGACAGGTCGAACGAGCAGTACTTC. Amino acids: CASSSRRPDRSNEQYF.

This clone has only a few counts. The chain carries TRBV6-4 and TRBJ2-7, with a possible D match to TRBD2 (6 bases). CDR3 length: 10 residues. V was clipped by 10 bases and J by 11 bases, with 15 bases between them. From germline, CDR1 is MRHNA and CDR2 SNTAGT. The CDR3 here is CAIRRVLKYF. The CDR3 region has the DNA TGTGCCATTAGGAGGGTTTTGAAGTACTTC.

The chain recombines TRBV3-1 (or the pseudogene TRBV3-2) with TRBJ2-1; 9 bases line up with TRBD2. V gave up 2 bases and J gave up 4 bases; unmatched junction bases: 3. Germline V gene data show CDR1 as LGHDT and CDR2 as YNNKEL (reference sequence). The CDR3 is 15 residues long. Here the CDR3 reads CASSQSGGLYNEQFF. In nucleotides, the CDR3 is TGTGCCAGCAGCCAAAGCGGGGGGCTTTACAATGAGCAGTTCTTC.

The CDR3: CASNFGIGTDTEAFF. CDR3 nucleotides: TGTGCCAGTAATTTTGGCATAGGGACGGACACTGAAGCTTTCTTT. The V and J genes are TRBV19 and TRBJ1-1, with a possible D match to TRBD1 (5 bases). The V gene's germline CDR1 is LNHDA and CDR2 SQIVND (reference sequence). Trimming pared 7 bases from V and 3 bases from J, leaving 18 bases between. This CDR3 comprises 15 residues.

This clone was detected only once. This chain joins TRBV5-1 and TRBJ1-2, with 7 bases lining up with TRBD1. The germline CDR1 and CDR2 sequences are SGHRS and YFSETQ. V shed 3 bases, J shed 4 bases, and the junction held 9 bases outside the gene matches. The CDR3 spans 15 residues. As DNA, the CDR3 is TGCGCCAGCAGCTCCCATGGACAGGAGGCCTATGGCTACACCTTC. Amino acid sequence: CASSSHGQEAYGYTF.

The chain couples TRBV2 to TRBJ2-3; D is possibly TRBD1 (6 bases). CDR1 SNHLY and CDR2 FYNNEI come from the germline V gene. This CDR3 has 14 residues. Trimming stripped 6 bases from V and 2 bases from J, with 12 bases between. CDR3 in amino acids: CASRKGDTTDTQYF. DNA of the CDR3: TGTGCCAGCAGAAAAGGGGACACCACAGATACGCAGTATTTT.

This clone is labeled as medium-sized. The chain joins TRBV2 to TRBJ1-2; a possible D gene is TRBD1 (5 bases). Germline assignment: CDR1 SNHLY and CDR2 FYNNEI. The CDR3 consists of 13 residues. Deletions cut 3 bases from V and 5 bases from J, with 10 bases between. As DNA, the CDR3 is TGTGCCAGCAGTGAGGGGACCTTGTATGGCTACACCTTC. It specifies CASSEGTLYGYTF.

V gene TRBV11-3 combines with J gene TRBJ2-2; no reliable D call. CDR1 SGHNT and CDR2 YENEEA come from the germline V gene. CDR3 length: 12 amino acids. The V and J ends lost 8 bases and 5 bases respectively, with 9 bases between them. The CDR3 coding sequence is TGTGCCAGCGGCAAAGCGACCGGGGAGCTGTTTTTT. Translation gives CASGKATGELFF.